One sample yielded the 18 T cell receptor beta chains listed below, sequenced in a study of blood T cell repertoires in COVID-19. Assay: immunoSEQ multiplex PCR; the TCRdb copy retains only in-frame clones and omits some. The profile covers about 95,000 clones, with more than 70% appearing a single time and about a sixth taken by the ten largest. Input material: peripheral blood. These receptors originate from a human donor in a cohort sampled during active COVID-19.

CDR3 loop: CASSRSGGAMHEQFF. The CDR3, as DNA: TGTGCCAGCAGCCGGAGCGGGGGGGCCATGCATGAGCAGTTCTTC. The rearrangement joins TRBV3-1 (or the pseudogene TRBV3-2) to TRBJ2-1; TRBD2 aligns across 10 bases. V shed 4 bases, J shed 8 bases, and the junction held 8 bases outside the gene matches. The CDR3 contains 15 residues. The V gene's germline CDR1 is LGHDT and CDR2 YNNKEL (reference sequence).

The genes are TRBV5-5 and TRBJ2-1; D is perhaps TRBD2 (6 bases). Trimming cost V 0 bases and J 3 bases, with 19 bases left between them. The CDR3 covers 18 residues. The germline V gene encodes CDR1 SGHKS and CDR2 YYEKEE (reference sequence). The CDR3 region is CASSLARLAGSNYNEQFF. CDR3 bases: TGTGCCAGCAGCTTGGCCAGGTTGGCGGGATCAAACTACAATGAGCAGTTCTTC. Looking up the rest from reference TRBV5-5 and TRBJ2-1 gives the full variable domain: DAGVTQSPTHLIKTRGQQVTLRCSPISGHKSVSWYQQVLGQGPQFIFQYYEKEERGRGNFPDRFSARQFPNYSSELNVNALLLGDSALYLCASSLARLAGSNYNEQFFGPGTRLTVL.

V is TRBV28 and J is TRBJ1-5, with D possibly being TRBD1 (5 bases). The CDR3 has 14 residues. Trimming took 2 bases from V and 4 from J, leaving 9 bases between them. The germline V gene encodes CDR1 MDHEN and CDR2 SYDVKM. The CDR3, as DNA: TGTGCCAGCAGTTTAAGACAGACGAATCAGCCCCAGCATTTT. It translates to CASSLRQTNQPQHF.

About this clone itself: At one end, the junction sequence differs from germline, possibly due to a read error. The chain links TRBV4-3 to TRBJ1-1; tentatively, D is TRBD1 (5 bases). CDR3 size: 13 residues. Germline values: CDR1 LGHNA, CDR2 YSLEER. The CDR3 spells CASSQEVYVGGVF. The CDR3 DNA sequence: TGCGCCAGCAGCCAAGAGGTCTATGTGGGGGGGGTCTTT.

V usage is TRBV6-6 and J usage is TRBJ1-2; D perhaps matches TRBD1 (6 bases). Germline lookup yields CDR1 MNHNY and CDR2 SVGAGI (reference sequence). Trimming took off 2 bases at V and 4 bases at J, with 14 bases between the two ends. This CDR3 contains 15 residues. The CDR3 DNA follows: TGTGCCAGCAGTTACCTCGGGGGGGGCATCTATGGCTACACCTTC. It codes for CASSYLGGGIYGYTF.

This chain joins TRBV5-8 and TRBJ1-3, with TRBD1 matching over 8 bases. This CDR3 has 14 residues. The trim removed 7 bases at V and 0 bases at J, leaving 3 bases unmatched. The germline gives CDR1 SGHTS, CDR2 YDEGEE. DNA of the CDR3: TGTGCCAGCCGGGACAGGAACTCTGGAAACACCATATATTTT. It specifies CASRDRNSGNTIYF.

The chain employs TRBV5-8 and TRBJ1-2; 7 bases line up with TRBD1. The CDR3 runs 15 residues. After removal of 2 bases from V and 4 bases from J, the junction contained 8 bases not matched to a gene. Germline V CDR1 and CDR2: SGHTS, YDEGEE. CDR3 residues: CASSFGQEFLYGYTF. The CDR3, as DNA: TGTGCCAGCAGCTTCGGACAGGAATTCCTCTATGGCTACACCTTC.

This clone was seen a single time. The V gene is TRBV7-2, the J gene TRBJ2-3, with 10 nucleotides matching TRBD2. The length of the CDR3 is 15 residues. The V gene's germline CDR1 is SGHTA and CDR2 FQGNSA. V lost 3 bases and J lost 4; bases outside the gene matches: 4. As DNA, the CDR3 is TGTGCCAGCAGCTTTGGACTAGCGGCTTCAGATACGCAGTATTTT. Translated: CASSFGLAASDTQYF. The variable domain in full, completed from reference TRBV7-2 and TRBJ2-3, reads GAGVSQSPSNKVTEKGKDVELRCDPISGHTALYWYRQSLGQGLEFLIYFQGNSAPDKSGLPSDRFSAERTGGSVSTLTIQRTQQEDSAVYLCASSFGLAASDTQYFGPGTRLTVL.

This clone showed up just once. This rearrangement joins TRBV9 to TRBJ2-5; D gene uncertain. V lost 0 bases, J lost 5 bases, and 11 bases lay in between. The germline V gene has CDR1 SGDLS and CDR2 YYNGEE. The CDR3 extends over 14 amino acids. CDR3 protein: CASSVGLLRETQYF. DNA for the CDR3: TGTGCCAGCAGCGTAGGCCTCCTCCGGGAGACCCAGTACTTC.

CDR3 amino acids: CASRSAGTGNTGELFF. CDR3 DNA sequence: TGTGCCAGCAGGAGCGCCGGGACAGGGAACACCGGGGAGCTGTTTTTT. The V gene is TRBV7-3, the J gene TRBJ2-2; 8 bases agree with TRBD1. This CDR3 spans 16 amino acids. From germline, CDR1 is SGHTA and CDR2 FQGTGA. V shed 6 bases, J shed 1 base, and the junction held 7 bases outside the gene matches.

This clone occurred many times. The chain has TRBV19 and TRBJ1-2, with D tentatively TRBD1 (6 bases). The CDR3 spans 13 residues. The V and J ends lost 7 bases and 4 bases respectively, with 13 bases between them. CDR1 LNHDA and CDR2 SQIVND come from the germline V gene (reference sequence). The CDR3 nucleotides are TGTGCCAGTAATCCGACAGGTGTCTATGGCTACACCTTC. Protein product: CASNPTGVYGYTF.

The chain has TRBV20-1 and TRBJ1-2; D might be TRBD1 (6 bases). V was cut by 5 bases and J by 5 bases, with 9 bases left in between. CDR1 DFQATT and CDR2 SNEGSKA come from the germline V gene (reference sequence). This CDR3 comprises 11 residues. In DNA form, the CDR3 reads TGCAGTGCTGCAGGGGCTTATGGCTACACCTTC. This encodes CSAAGAYGYTF.

The chain joins TRBV3-1 (or the pseudogene TRBV3-2) to TRBJ2-3, with D tentatively TRBD2 (5 bases). Germline V gene sequence: CDR1 LGHDT, CDR2 YNNKEL (reference sequence). Trimming removed 4 bases from V and 6 bases from J, with 8 bases in between. The CDR3 loop spans 12 amino acids. In nucleotides, the CDR3 is TGTGCCAGCAGCCCAGCGGCCGATACGCAGTATTTT. This translates into CASSPAADTQYF.

In its sample, this clone was seen a few times. V usage is TRBV7-9 and J usage is TRBJ1-6, with D perhaps TRBD1 (5 bases). Per the germline V gene, CDR1 is SEHNR and CDR2 is FQNEAQ (reference sequence). This CDR3 is built from 13 residues. Trimming shortened V by 4 bases and J by 12 bases, and 13 bases separated the two germline ends. In DNA, the CDR3 is TGTGCCAGCAGCTCTCGACAGACGGGACCCCTCCACTTT. This sequence encodes CASSSRQTGPLHF.

Written as DNA, the CDR3 is TGTGCCAGCACCAGGAGGAGACAGGCTGCTCAGCCCCAGCATTTT. Protein product: CASTRRRQAAQPQHF. The chain employs TRBV28 and TRBJ1-5; possible D gene TRBD1, 6 bases. This CDR3 spans 15 amino acids. V was cut by 7 bases and J by 6 bases, with 19 bases left in between. Germline CDR1 is MDHEN and CDR2 is SYDVKM.

This clone was detected only a few times. The chain is built from TRBV5-1 and TRBJ1-6; TRBD1 aligns across 8 bases. V gave up 5 bases and J gave up 8 bases; unmatched junction bases: 12. The CDR3 runs to 16 residues. Germline V lookup: CDR1 SGHRS, CDR2 YFSETQ. CDR3 residues: CASSSGQGGTYSPLHF. CDR3 coding DNA: TGCGCCAGCAGTTCCGGACAGGGCGGGACCTATTCACCCCTCCACTTT.

A single count supports this clone. The chain carries TRBV5-1 and TRBJ2-7; 7 bases match TRBD1. The germline CDR1 and CDR2 sequences are SGHRS and YFSETQ. The CDR3 covers 14 residues. V dropped 0 bases and J dropped 6; count of bases not matched to a gene: 6. This CDR3 reads CASSLGQGIGEQYF. The CDR3 DNA reads as TGCGCCAGCAGCTTGGGACAGGGTATAGGCGAGCAGTACTTC.

The genes are TRBV2 and TRBJ1-4; a possible D gene is TRBD1 (6 bases). Between the trimmed V and J ends, which lost 6 bases and 4 bases, there was a span of 12 bases. The length of the CDR3 is 14 residues. CDR1 SNHLY and CDR2 FYNNEI come from the germline V gene. The CDR3 is CASSQTGGNEKLFF. CDR3 DNA: TGTGCCAGCAGCCAGACAGGAGGTAATGAAAAACTGTTTTTT.